The clone carrying this T cell receptor beta chain showed up just a few times. Its antigen remains unidentified. The source of the sample is a study of post-analysis software for immune sequencing data. Study context: Courses of disease covered relapsing-remitting, secondary progressive and progressive-relapsing multiple sclerosis. Study-wide points: F measure grouped same-batch samples tightly together. Significantly lower normalized Chao1 diversity was found in patients with multiple sclerosis relative to controls.

TCR beta libraries were prepared from cDNA with unique molecular identifiers. TCRdb used MiXCR to reprocess the PCR reads, holding one entry per CDR3 protein. The data hold around 770,000 distinct CDR3 sequences, with about half observed a single time. This clonotype was sampled from a girl aged 5 to 17 with multiple sclerosis. The sequencing sample was made of blood.

The CDR3 loop is CASSLRAGGLYNEQFF. The CDR3, as DNA: TGTGCCAGCAGCTTAAGGGCGGGAGGGCTTTACAATGAGCAGTTCTTC. The chain joins TRBV7-3 to TRBJ2-1, with 9 bases matching TRBD2. CDR1 SGHTA and CDR2 FQGTGA come from the germline V gene. The CDR3 has 16 amino acids. V lost 1 base and J lost 4; bases outside the gene matches: 5.